This T cell receptor (beta chain) emerged from a study of CD8 T cells in ankylosing spondylitis. Germline CDR1 KGHDR, CDR2 SFDVKD. The V and J ends lost 2 bases and 0 bases, in that order; junction bases with no gene match: 11. CDR3 size: 19 residues. This clonotype turned up a few times. Its cognate antigen is unknown. Findings and limits, study-wide: Ankylosing spondylitis blood appeared to be characterized by a TCR beta motif of 8 or 9 highly homologous variants. A CD8+ phenotype characterized the disease-linked clones, which were relatively rare in peripheral blood.

Molecular-barcoded quantitative 5'-RACE produced these TCR beta libraries. Via MiXCR, TCRdb re-called the 5' RACE reads, giving one row per CDR3 protein. The repertoire consists of hundreds of thousands of distinct CDR3 sequences, with 12% occurring once and the leading ten covering roughly 0.51%. The rearrangement uses TRBV24-1 and TRBJ2-5; 10 nucleotides line up with TRBD2. This clonotype was obtained from a male donor with ankylosing spondylitis. The specimen sequenced was blood, either unsorted or a sorted T cell fraction (not recorded which). The chain's CDR3 is CATSDSTPVAGGNQETQYF. CDR3 DNA sequence: TGTGCCACCAGTGATTCCACCCCGGTAGCGGGGGGCAACCAAGAGACCCAGTACTTC.